These 2 T cell receptor beta chains came from one sample sequenced in a study of tumor-infiltrating lymphocytes in oesophageal squamous cell carcinoma. TCRdb reanalysed the PCR reads using MiXCR and keeps one entry per CDR3 protein. This repertoire shows approximately 13,000 distinct CDR3 sequences, roughly 51% found once; its top ten account for about 37%. The source material was esophageal tumor tissue. These receptor sequences come from a male donor with esophageal squamous cell carcinoma.

The chain couples TRBV7-6 to TRBJ2-1, with TRBD1 matching over 9 bases. The DNA end favors TRBJ1-2, so the J call may be wrong. Germline-derived CDR1 and CDR2 are SGHVS and FNYEAQ. CDR3 length: 12 amino acids. The CDR3 is CASRGTGSGYTF. The CDR3 coding sequence is TGTGCCAGCAGGGGGACAGGGTCTGGCTACACCTTC.

The chain uses TRBV5-1 and TRBJ1-1, with unresolved D. Per the germline V gene, CDR1 is SGHRS and CDR2 is YFSETQ. The CDR3 is made up of 14 amino acids. V gave up 0 bases and J gave up 1 base, with 7 bases separating them. The chain's CDR3 is CASSLAQANTEAFF. CDR3 DNA: TGCGCCAGCAGCTTGGCCCAAGCGAACACTGAAGCTTTCTTT.